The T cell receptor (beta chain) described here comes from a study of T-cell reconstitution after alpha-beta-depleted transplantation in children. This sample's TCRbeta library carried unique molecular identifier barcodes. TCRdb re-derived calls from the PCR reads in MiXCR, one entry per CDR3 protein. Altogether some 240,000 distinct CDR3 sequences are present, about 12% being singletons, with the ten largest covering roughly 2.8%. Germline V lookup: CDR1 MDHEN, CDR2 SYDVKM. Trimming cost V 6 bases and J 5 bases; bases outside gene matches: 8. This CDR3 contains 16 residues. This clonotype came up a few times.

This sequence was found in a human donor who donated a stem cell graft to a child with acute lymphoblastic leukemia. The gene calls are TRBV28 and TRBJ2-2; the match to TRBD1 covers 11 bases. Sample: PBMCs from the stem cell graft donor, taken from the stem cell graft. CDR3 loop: CASRRPGTGGTGELFF. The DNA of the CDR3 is TGTGCCAGCAGGCGGCCCGGGACAGGGGGTACCGGGGAGCTGTTTTTT.